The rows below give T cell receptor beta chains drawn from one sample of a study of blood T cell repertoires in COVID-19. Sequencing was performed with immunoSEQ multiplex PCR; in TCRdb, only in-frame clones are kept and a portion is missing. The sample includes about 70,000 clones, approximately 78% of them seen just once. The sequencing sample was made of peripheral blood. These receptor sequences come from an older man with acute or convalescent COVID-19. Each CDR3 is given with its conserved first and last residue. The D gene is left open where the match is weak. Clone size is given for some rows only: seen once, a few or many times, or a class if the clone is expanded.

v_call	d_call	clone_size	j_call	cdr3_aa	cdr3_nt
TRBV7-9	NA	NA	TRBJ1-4	CASSSQGISEKLFF	TGTGCCAGCAGCTCCCAGGGTATATCTGAAAAACTGTTTTTT
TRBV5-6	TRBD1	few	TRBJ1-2	CASSSLGRGYSRGYGYTF	TGTGCCAGCAGCTCGTTGGGCAGGGGGTACTCTAGGGGCTATGGCTACACCTTC
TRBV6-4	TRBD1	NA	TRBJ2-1	CASTQSGQGINEQFF	TGTGCCAGCACCCAATCGGGACAGGGAATAAATGAGCAGTTCTTC
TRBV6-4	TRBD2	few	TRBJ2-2	CATREVGNTGELFF	TGTGCCACGCGGGAGGTGGGGAACACCGGGGAGCTGTTTTTT
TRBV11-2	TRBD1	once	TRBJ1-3	CASSYGQGAAGNTIYF	TGTGCCAGCAGCTATGGACAGGGGGCGGCTGGAAACACCATATATTTT
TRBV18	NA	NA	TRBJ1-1	CASSRDGLEAFF	TGTGCCAGCTCGCGGGACGGCTTAGAAGCTTTCTTT
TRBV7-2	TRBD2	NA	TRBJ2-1	CASSGTSGHNEQFF	TGTGCCAGCAGCGGGACTAGCGGACACAATGAGCAGTTCTTC
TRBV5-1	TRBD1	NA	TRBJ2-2	CASSLMGQGSNTGELFF	TGCGCCAGCAGCTTGATGGGACAGGGTTCGAACACCGGGGAGCTGTTTTTT
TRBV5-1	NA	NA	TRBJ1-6	CASSIGGIYNSPLHF	TGCGCCAGCAGCATTGGGGGGATCTATAATTCACCCCTCCACTTT
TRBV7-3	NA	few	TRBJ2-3	CASSLRHPSTDTQYF	TGTGCCAGCAGCTTAAGGCATCCAAGCACAGATACGCAGTATTTT